Each of the 16 T cell receptor beta chains below was sequenced from the same sample in a study of tumor-infiltrating lymphocytes in primary liver carcinoma. Using a constant-region primer together with ProtoScript II reverse transcriptase, TCR beta cDNA was made from about 500 ng of total RNA. A slightly modified ARM-PCR protocol with three nested multiplex PCR rounds produced these TCR beta libraries. The first two PCR rounds, nine to ten cycles each, used TRBV1-TRBV30 forward primers and a C-beta reverse primer. TCRdb processed the multiplex PCR reads anew with MiXCR; each CDR3 protein has one entry. The sample records approximately 210,000 distinct CDR3 sequences, almost 65% being singletons. Both blood RNA, taken from unsorted whole blood, and germline DNA were extracted. Sequencing was done on a sample of peripheral blood. Receptors originate from a woman between 55 and 75 years old with primary liver carcinoma and hepatitis B virus infection.

Comments on this clonotype: A single base separates this from a much larger clone, so it may be a read error. The chain employs TRBV5-6 and TRBJ1-5; the match to TRBD1 covers 7 bases. The CDR3 is made up of 14 amino acids. CDR1 and CDR2 from the germline V gene are SGHDT and YYEEEE. DNA for the CDR3: TGTGACAGCAGCCGACAGGGCCTCAATCAGCCCCAGCATTTT. Translation gives CDSSRQGLNQPQHF.

About this clonotype itself: A read error may produce the germline difference seen at one junction end. The chain has TRBV29-1 and TRBJ2-1; D remains ambiguous. Germline V gene sequence: CDR1 SQVTM, CDR2 ANQGSEA. The CDR3 spans 11 residues. CDR3 in DNA: TGCAGTGTTGGGCGGTTGGATGAGCAGTCCTTC. Translation: CSVGRLDEQSF.

The V and J genes are TRBV6-1 and TRBJ1-2; 8 nucleotides agree with TRBD1. The CDR3 totals 13 residues. Germline V lookup: CDR1 MNHNS, CDR2 SASEGT. The CDR3 nucleotides are TGTGTCAGTAGTTTAGGACAGGGCCGCGGCTACACCTTC. Its protein is CVSSLGQGRGYTF.

The chain combines TRBV28 with TRBJ2-1, with 12 positions matching TRBD2. Germline CDR1 is MDHEN and CDR2 is SYDVKM. J gave up 6 bases and V 5 bases, and 8 bases lay outside the gene matches. This CDR3 contains 16 residues. CDR3 protein: CASSNPSGRAGNEQFF. The CDR3 nucleotides read TGTGCCAGCAGTAACCCTAGCGGGAGGGCCGGCAATGAGCAGTTCTTC.

This clonotype was seen at least ten times. J is TRBJ1-1 and V is TRBV4-2; D is uncertain. This CDR3 comprises 16 residues. In germline, CDR1 is LGHNA, CDR2 YNFKEQ. The V and J ends lost 0 bases and 1 base respectively, with 12 bases between them. Written as DNA, the CDR3 is TGTGCCAGCAGCCAAGATCTTGCGACACGGAACACTGAAGCTTTCTTT. It yields the protein CASSQDLATRNTEAFF.

The V call is TRBV29-1, the J call TRBJ1-2, with TRBD1 matching 7 bases. The J segment lost 7 bases and the V segment lost 4 bases, leaving 12 bases of the junction unmatched. Germline V gene data show CDR1 as SQVTM and CDR2 as ANQGSEA. The CDR3 covers 14 residues. The DNA for the CDR3 is TGCAGCGTTGCCAGGGGGGCGGGCGCTCGTGGCTACACCTTC. It codes for CSVARGAGARGYTF. Full variable domain (rest looked up from reference TRBV29-1 and TRBJ1-2): SAVISQKPSRDICQRGTSLTIQCQVDSQVTMMFWYRQQPGQSLTLIATANQGSEATYESGFVIDKFPISRPNLTFSTLTVSNMSPEDSSIYLCSVARGAGARGYTFGSGTRLTVV.

This clonotype occurred a few times. The CDR3 DNA follows: TGTGCCAGCAGTGAAGGAGACAGGGGAGTCTACGAGCAGTACTTC. The encoded protein is CASSEGDRGVYEQYF. This chain links TRBV25-1 with TRBJ2-7, with 8 bases aligning to TRBD1. The CDR3 length is 15 residues. The V gene end was trimmed by 2 bases and the J gene end by 3 bases; junction bases not matched to a gene: 6. Germline loops: CDR1 MGHDK, CDR2 SYGVNS.

Details on this clonotype: An end of the junction differs from the germline gene, which may be a read error. The rearrangement joins TRBV4-1 to TRBJ1-3; D is unclear. Germline values: CDR1 MGHRA, CDR2 YSYEKL. This CDR3 is built from 14 residues. CDR3 DNA: TGCGCCAGCAACCAAGGCCCAGACCAAAACACCATATATTTT. Encoded protein: CASNQGPDQNTIYF.

A note on this clonotype: Likely a read error: the CDR3 ends without its conserved phenylalanine or tryptophan. The chain couples TRBV6-5 to TRBJ1-6; the D gene is possibly TRBD1 (6 bases). CDR3 length: 17 amino acids. Looked up from germline, CDR1 is MNHEY and CDR2 is SVGAGI. V was pared by 4 bases and J by 7 bases, with 20 bases between. The CDR3 spells CASSSTGMGPRNSPLHI. CDR3 bases: TGTGCCAGCAGTTCCACAGGGATGGGGCCGAGGAATTCACCCCTCCACATT.

There are a few counts of this clonotype. The chain links TRBV18 to TRBJ2-2, with 7 nucleotides matching TRBD1. Germline CDR1 reads KGHSH; CDR2 reads LQKENI. Unmatched junction bases numbered 7, after V lost 3 bases and J lost 6 bases. The CDR3 loop spans 15 amino acids. Written as DNA, the CDR3 is TGTGCCAGCTCACCCTCAATGACAGGGCCCGGGGAGCTGTTTTTT. This translates into CASSPSMTGPGELFF.

A word on this clonotype: This likely comes from a read error, as the CDR3 has no conserved phenylalanine or tryptophan at its end. CDR3 sequence (DNA): TGTGCCAGCATTAAGACAGGGGAAGGCTACACCTAC. The encoded protein is CASIKTGEGYTY. The chain recombines TRBV6-1 with TRBJ1-2; 8 positions match TRBD1. CDR1 and CDR2 from the germline V gene are MNHNS and SASEGT. This CDR3 is built from 12 residues. V lost 7 bases, J lost 8 bases, and 6 bases stayed unmatched.

This clonotype was found a few times. The V and J genes are TRBV28 and TRBJ2-3; the D gene is possibly TRBD2 (6 bases). This CDR3 has 14 residues. V was clipped by 7 bases and J by 2 bases, with 13 bases between them. Germline values: CDR1 MDHEN, CDR2 SYDVKM. The CDR3 DNA reads TGTGCCAGCAAAGTTGGAGGGCCCACAGATACGCAGTATTTT. Translation gives CASKVGGPTDTQYF.

With respect to this clonotype: A clone one base away is much larger, so this may be a read error. The rearrangement links TRBV12-3 or TRBV12-4 to TRBJ1-6, with D unresolved. V was clipped by 7 bases and J by 7 bases, with 14 bases between them. The CDR3 consists of 14 residues. The CDR3 loop reads CASNLNGGNSPLHF. Here the CDR3 DNA reads TGTGCCAGCAACTTGAACGGAGGAAATTCACCCCTCCACTTT.

As to this clonotype: A read error may be the cause here, since a much bigger clone is one base away. The chain uses TRBV6-5 and TRBJ2-1, with TRBD2 matching 9 bases. The CDR3 loop spans 16 amino acids. Per the germline V gene, CDR1 is MNHEY and CDR2 is SVGAGI. The CDR3 DNA sequence: TGTACCAGCAGTTACGATGTAGCGGGAGTGTCCAATGAGCAGTTCTTC. Encoded protein: CTSSYDVAGVSNEQFF.

The chain links TRBV2 to TRBJ2-7; 8 bases match TRBD1. Germline V gene data show CDR1 as SNHLY and CDR2 as FYNNEI. V gave up 4 bases and J gave up 6 bases; unmatched junction bases: 8. The CDR3 spans 14 residues. The CDR3 here is CASSADQGAREQYF. The CDR3 region has the DNA TGTGCCAGCAGTGCTGACCAGGGGGCTCGCGAGCAGTACTTC.

About this clonotype: A single base separates this from a much larger clone, so it may be a read error. V is TRBV10-3 and J is TRBJ1-1; D remains unclear. The CDR3 is made up of 11 amino acids. Germline values: CDR1 ENHRY, CDR2 SYGVKD. The CDR3 here is CAISMNTETFF. DNA of the CDR3: TGTGCCATCAGTATGAACACTGAAACTTTCTTT.